The 20 T cell receptor beta chains below were found in one sample sequenced in a study of cytomegalovirus exposure and HLA in healthy donors. The PCR employed 60 Vbeta primers together with 13 Jbeta primers. Using immunoSEQ multiplex PCR, the repertoire was profiled, and TCRdb retains in-frame clones only, with some absent. The sample has around 69,000 clones, less than 75% seen once. The sequenced material came from PBMCs. These TCRs come from a man in his forties in good health and CMV-seropositive.

The chain couples TRBV7-2 to TRBJ2-1; D ambiguous. Germline V gene lookup returns CDR1 SGHTA and CDR2 FQGNSA. The CDR3 contains 14 residues. With 2 bases removed from V and 2 bases from J, the gap between germline ends came to 7 bases. The CDR3 DNA follows: TGTGCCAGCAGCTTATACGCAGCCTACAATGAGCAGTTCTTC. This sequence encodes CASSLYAAYNEQFF.

This chain connects TRBV10-2 to TRBJ2-7; 8 positions match TRBD2. The V gene's germline CDR1 is WSHSY and CDR2 SAAADI. Germline trimming cut 3 bases from V and 6 bases from J; bases unmatched to any gene: 13. The CDR3 has 16 residues. The CDR3 protein is CASSDPGGRGSAEQYF. The CDR3 DNA reads as TGCGCCAGCAGTGATCCGGGAGGGAGGGGATCAGCCGAGCAGTACTTC.

This clone has just one count. The chain links TRBV5-6 to TRBJ2-1, with TRBD1 matching over 10 bases. CDR1 is SGHDT and CDR2 is YYEEEE in the germline V gene. V lost 4 bases, J lost 1 base, and 5 bases stayed unmatched. The CDR3 has 16 residues. This chain's CDR3 is CASSRGQGMSYNEQFF. The CDR3 DNA reads TGTGCCAGCAGCCGGGGACAGGGGATGTCCTACAATGAGCAGTTCTTC.

A single count supports this clone. V usage is TRBV18 and J usage is TRBJ1-1, with D unclear. V was pared by 6 bases and J by 6 bases, with 14 bases between. Germline loops: CDR1 KGHSH, CDR2 LQKENI. CDR3 size: 13 residues. CDR3 region: CASSPSPGAEAFF. CDR3 in DNA: TGTGCCAGCTCCCCAAGTCCCGGGGCTGAAGCTTTCTTT.

This sequence joins TRBV4-3 and TRBJ2-6, with a tentative D call TRBD1 (6 bases). Trimming cost V 2 bases and J 4 bases, with 18 bases left between them. The CDR3 consists of 18 residues. The V gene's germline CDR1 is LGHNA and CDR2 YSLEER. The CDR3 region is CASSQKQGNVLGANVLTF. The CDR3 DNA sequence: TGCGCCAGCAGCCAAAAGCAGGGGAACGTCTTGGGGGCCAACGTCCTGACTTTC.

This chain links TRBV7-9 with TRBJ2-1; D perhaps matches TRBD2 (6 bases). The V gene's germline CDR1 is SEHNR and CDR2 FQNEAQ (reference sequence). V lost 0 bases to trimming and J lost 9 bases, with 12 bases between them. The CDR3 is made up of 14 amino acids. The CDR3 here is CASSLALSGVEQFF. CDR3 sequence (DNA): TGTGCCAGCAGCTTAGCGCTTTCGGGAGTTGAGCAGTTCTTC.

The V call is TRBV7-3, the J call TRBJ2-3; 8 nucleotides match TRBD2. The V gene's germline CDR1 is SGHTA and CDR2 FQGTGA. Losses at the gene ends were 2 bases for V and 5 bases for J; bases not matched to a gene: 0. The CDR3 is 13 amino acids. In nucleotides, the CDR3 is TGTGCCAGCAGCTTACGGGAGGGAGATACGCAGTATTTT. It yields the protein CASSLREGDTQYF.

The rearrangement links TRBV9 to TRBJ2-7; D may be TRBD2 (6 bases). The CDR3 extends over 13 amino acids. Germline loops: CDR1 SGDLS, CDR2 YYNGEE. V lost 3 bases and J 5 bases, leaving 12 bases between the germline ends. The CDR3 sequence is CASSGGTSDEQYF. Here the CDR3 DNA reads TGTGCCAGCAGCGGCGGGACTTCCGACGAGCAGTACTTC. The full variable domain, in which reference TRBV9 and TRBJ2-7 provide the parts outside the CDR3, is DSGVTQTPKHLITATGQRVTLRCSPRSGDLSVYWYQQSLDQGLQFLIQYYNGEERAKGNILERFSAQQFPDLHSELNLSSLELGDSALYFCASSGGTSDEQYFGPGTRLTVT.

The J gene is TRBJ1-2, the V gene TRBV5-1; 9 bases align to TRBD1. The CDR3 contains 13 residues. The germline CDR1 and CDR2 sequences are SGHRS and YFSETQ. Losses at the gene ends were 3 bases for V and 8 bases for J; bases not matched to a gene: 5. CDR3 bases: TGCGCCAGCAGCTCCGGGACAGGGACCGGCTACACCTTC. Amino acids: CASSSGTGTGYTF.

This chain links TRBV18 with TRBJ2-5; D uncertain. This CDR3 contains 17 residues. The germline V and J ends were trimmed by 2 bases and 3 bases, with 19 bases remaining between them. Looked up from germline, CDR1 is KGHSH and CDR2 is LQKENI. CDR3 residues: CASSPIMSSEKKETQYF. The CDR3, as DNA: TGTGCCAGCTCACCAATAATGTCCAGCGAAAAAAAAGAGACCCAGTACTTC.

This chain links TRBV15 with TRBJ1-2; D perhaps matches TRBD1 (5 bases). This CDR3 has 15 amino acids. The germline V gene has CDR1 LNHNV and CDR2 YYDKDF (reference sequence). V lost 5 bases to trimming and J lost 2 bases, with 15 bases between them. The DNA for the CDR3 is TGTGCCACCAGCCTATCCCTGGGGGGGAACTATGGCTACACCTTC. Protein product: CATSLSLGGNYGYTF.

V usage is TRBV2 and J usage is TRBJ2-5; D not resolved. Germline assignment: CDR1 SNHLY and CDR2 FYNNEI. Trimming cost V 6 bases and J 5 bases, with 7 bases left between them. The CDR3 is 11 amino acids. This chain's CDR3 is CASSELETQYF. CDR3 coding DNA: TGTGCCAGCAGCGAACTGGAGACCCAGTACTTC.

The chain uses TRBV18 and TRBJ2-1, with TRBD1 identical over 7 bases. The germline gives CDR1 KGHSH, CDR2 LQKENI. The CDR3 spans 18 residues. V shed 6 bases, J shed 0 bases, and the junction held 14 bases outside the gene matches. As DNA, the CDR3 is TGTGCCAGCTCTAGGTGGACAGGCTCGGCTAGCTCCTACAATGAGCAGTTCTTC. Its translation: CASSRWTGSASSYNEQFF. Supplemented by reference TRBV18 and TRBJ2-1, the full variable domain reads NAGVMQNPRHLVRRRGQEARLRCSPMKGHSHVYWYRQLPEEGLKFMVYLQKENIIDESGMPKERFSAEFPKEGPSILRIQQVVRGDSAAYFCASSRWTGSASSYNEQFFGPGTRLTVL.

This clone is a singleton in its sample. This chain links TRBV28 with TRBJ1-2, with a possible D match to TRBD1 (5 bases). Germline loops: CDR1 MDHEN, CDR2 SYDVKM. The CDR3 totals 14 residues. Trimming took 4 bases from V and 7 from J, leaving 16 bases between them. The CDR3 region is CASSSGGVGAGYTF. The CDR3 region has the DNA TGTGCCAGCAGTTCGGGCGGGGTCGGGGCTGGCTACACCTTC.

This clone was observed a few times. V usage is TRBV4-2 and J usage is TRBJ2-1, with D possibly being TRBD2 (6 bases). CDR1 is LGHNA, CDR2 YNFKEQ, per germline. The CDR3 runs to 16 residues. V lost 4 bases to trimming and J lost 2 bases, with 15 bases between them. The CDR3, as DNA: TGTGCCAGCAGCCCCGATGGTTCGGGGGCCTACAATGAGCAGTTCTTC. Its translation is CASSPDGSGAYNEQFF.

This clone was seen more than once but under ten times. The chain combines TRBV19 with TRBJ1-3; TRBD1 agrees at 8 bases. Germline V CDR1 and CDR2: LNHDA, SQIVND (reference sequence). The CDR3 runs to 19 residues. Germline trimming cut 7 bases from V and 8 bases from J; bases unmatched to any gene: 25. The CDR3 spells CASKGSDRVSPRDRDTIYF. Here the CDR3 DNA reads TGTGCCAGTAAAGGATCGGACAGGGTTTCCCCTCGGGATCGAGACACCATATATTTT.

The rearrangement links TRBV14 to TRBJ2-7, with 11 bases identical to TRBD2. V dropped 4 bases and J dropped 2; count of bases not matched to a gene: 4. Germline values: CDR1 SGHDN, CDR2 FVKESK. The CDR3 extends over 15 amino acids. CDR3 sequence reads: CASSLVAGGPYEQYF. DNA of the CDR3: TGTGCCAGCAGCCTCGTAGCGGGAGGGCCCTACGAGCAGTACTTC.

This CDR3 is CASSLTKGTEAFF. CDR3 sequence (DNA): TGTGCCAGCAGCTTAACAAAGGGGACTGAAGCTTTCTTT. The J gene is TRBJ1-1, the V gene TRBV7-8; maybe TRBD1 (5 bases). Germline lookup yields CDR1 SGHVS and CDR2 FQNEAQ. This CDR3 is built from 13 residues. V was pared by 2 bases and J by 5 bases, with 9 bases between.

This clone appeared a single time. The V gene is TRBV11-2, the J gene TRBJ2-5; a weak D match, TRBD2 (7 bases). This CDR3 is built from 15 residues. CDR1 is SGHAT and CDR2 is FQNNGV in the germline V gene. Trimming took 1 base from V and 4 from J, leaving 13 bases between them. The CDR3 loop reads CASSLVGGGVETQYF. DNA of the CDR3: TGTGCCAGCAGCTTAGTGGGAGGGGGGGTAGAGACCCAGTACTTC.

This rearrangement joins TRBV5-1 to TRBJ2-1, with a weak D call TRBD1 (6 bases). This CDR3 has 14 residues. V was cut by 1 base and J by 2 bases, with 7 bases left in between. Germline V gene data show CDR1 as SGHRS and CDR2 as YFSETQ. The CDR3 nucleotides read TGCGCCAGCAGCTTGCAGGGGCCCTACAATGAGCAGTTCTTC. This codes for CASSLQGPYNEQFF.